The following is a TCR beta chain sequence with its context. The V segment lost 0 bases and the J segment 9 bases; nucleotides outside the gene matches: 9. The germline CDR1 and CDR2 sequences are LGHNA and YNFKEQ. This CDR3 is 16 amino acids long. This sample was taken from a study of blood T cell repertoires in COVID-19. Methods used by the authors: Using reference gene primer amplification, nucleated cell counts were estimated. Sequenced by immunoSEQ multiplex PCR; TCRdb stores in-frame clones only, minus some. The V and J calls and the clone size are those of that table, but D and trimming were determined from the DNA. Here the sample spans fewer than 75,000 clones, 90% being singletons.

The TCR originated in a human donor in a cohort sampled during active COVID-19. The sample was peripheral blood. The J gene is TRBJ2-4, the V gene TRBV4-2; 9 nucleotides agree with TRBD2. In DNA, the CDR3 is TGTGCCAGCAGCCAAGATGGGCTAGCGGGATCTAGCATTCAGTACTTC. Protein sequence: CASSQDGLAGSSIQYF.